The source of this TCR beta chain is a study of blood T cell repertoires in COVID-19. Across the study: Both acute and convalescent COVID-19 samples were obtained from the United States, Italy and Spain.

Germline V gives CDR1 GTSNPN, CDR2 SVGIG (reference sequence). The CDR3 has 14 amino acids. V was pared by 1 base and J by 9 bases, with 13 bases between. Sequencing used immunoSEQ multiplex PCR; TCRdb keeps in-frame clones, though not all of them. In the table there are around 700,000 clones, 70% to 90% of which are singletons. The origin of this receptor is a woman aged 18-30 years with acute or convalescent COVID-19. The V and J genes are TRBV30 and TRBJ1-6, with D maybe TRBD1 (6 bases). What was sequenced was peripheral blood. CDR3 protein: CAWSDRVGSSPLHF. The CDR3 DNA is TGTGCCTGGAGTGACAGGGTTGGGAGTTCACCCCTCCACTTT.